Listed below are T cell receptor beta chains from one sample, sequenced in a study of blood T cell repertoires in COVID-19. The protocol was immunoSEQ multiplex PCR, while the TCRdb copy is restricted to in-frame clones and leaves out a portion. The table records a few hundred thousand clones, nearly 90% of them present only once. Sequenced input: PBMCs or T cells enriched from blood (not recorded which). Every receptor here comes from a man aged 25 to 40 who had been exposed to COVID-19. Each CDR3 is given with its conserved first and last residue. The order of the fields is V gene, J gene, D gene, clone size, CDR3 protein, CDR3 DNA. A D gene is named only where the DNA matches it firmly. Some rows mark clone size as missing; the rest say once, few, many or name a class of expanded clone.

>TRBV5-6|TRBJ2-1|TRBD2|-
CASSPSGGAKNEQFF
TGTGCCAGCAGCCCGAGCGGGGGGGCCAAGAATGAGCAGTTCTTC
>TRBV18|TRBJ1-1|-|-
CASSILETGTEAFF
TGTGCCAGCTCAATTTTGGAGACGGGCACTGAAGCTTTCTTT
>TRBV6-2/TRBV6-3|TRBJ2-1|TRBD2|-
CASSYRRGVHQIYNEQFF
TGTGCCAGCAGTTATCGGCGGGGGGTCCACCAGATCTACAATGAGCAGTTCTTC
>TRBV5-1|TRBJ2-3|-|-
CASSPQTDTQYF
TGCGCCAGCAGCCCTCAGACAGATACGCAGTATTTT
>TRBV3-1/TRBV3-2|TRBJ1-2|TRBD1|-
CASSQDMQGALGYTF
TGTGCCAGCAGCCAAGATATGCAGGGGGCGCTTGGCTACACCTTC
>TRBV15|TRBJ2-5|TRBD1|-
CATSRDPLVGQGVGETQYF
TGTGCCACCAGCAGAGATCCACTGGTGGGACAGGGGGTTGGGGAGACCCAGTACTTC
>TRBV18|TRBJ1-1|-|-
CASSPVEMPTTEAFF
TGTGCCAGCTCACCCGTCGAGATGCCCACCACTGAAGCTTTCTTT
>TRBV13|TRBJ1-5|TRBD1|-
CASSGQGVQPQHF
TGTGCCAGCAGCGGTCAGGGGGTTCAGCCCCAGCATTTT
>TRBV19|TRBJ1-2|TRBD1|-
CASSGQVNYGYTF
TGTGCCAGTAGCGGACAGGTTAACTATGGCTACACCTTC
>TRBV19|TRBJ1-2|-|-
CASSIGYGYTF
TGTGCCAGTAGTATCGGGTATGGCTACACCTTC
>TRBV4-2|TRBJ1-2|-|-
CASSQGLSANYGYTF
TGTGCCAGCAGCCAAGGGCTGTCTGCTAACTATGGCTACACCTTC
>TRBV30|TRBJ2-7|TRBD2|-
CAWSGLAVVYEQYF
TGTGCCTGGAGCGGACTAGCGGTGGTCTACGAGCAGTACTTC
>TRBV4-2|TRBJ2-7|-|-
CASSQDLGAAYEQYF
TGTGCCAGCAGCCAAGATTTGGGAGCCGCCTACGAGCAGTACTTC
>TRBV14|TRBJ2-7|TRBD1|-
CASSQDPRTGIYEQYF
TGTGCCAGCAGCCAAGATCCCCGGACAGGTATCTACGAGCAGTACTTC
>TRBV6-4|TRBJ2-3|TRBD2|-
CASSDGTSGGADTQYF
TGTGCCAGCAGTGACGGGACTAGCGGGGGGGCAGATACGCAGTATTTT
>TRBV6-2/TRBV6-3|TRBJ1-4|-|-
CASSPRQMMNEKLFF
TGTGCCAGCAGTCCCAGACAGATGATGAATGAAAAACTGTTTTTT
>TRBV7-3|TRBJ1-6|-|-
CASSSLGSSYNSPLHF
TGTGCCAGCAGCTCCCTGGGGAGCTCCTATAATTCACCCCTCCACTTT
>TRBV9|TRBJ1-6|-|-
CASSVDPGYNSPLHF
TGTGCCAGCAGCGTAGACCCAGGTTATAATTCACCCCTCCACTTT
>TRBV9|TRBJ2-3|-|-
CASSVGTGISTDTQYF
TGTGCCAGCAGCGTAGGTACGGGTATAAGTACAGATACGCAGTATTTT
>TRBV5-1|TRBJ2-7|-|-
CASSPTVRREQYF
TGCGCCAGCAGCCCCACGGTCCGTAGAGAGCAGTACTTC
>TRBV5-5|TRBJ1-5|-|-
CASSPGAGPARNQPQHF
TGTGCCAGCAGCCCAGGCGCAGGCCCAGCCCGTAATCAGCCCCAGCATTTT
>TRBV3-1/TRBV3-2|TRBJ1-4|-|-
CASSPNTGKEGEKLFF
TGTGCCAGCAGCCCGAACACAGGAAAGGAAGGTGAAAAACTGTTTTTT
>TRBV7-2|TRBJ1-1|-|-
CASSLSPVNTEAFF
TGTGCCAGCAGCTTATCTCCGGTAAACACTGAAGCTTTCTTT
>TRBV5-5|TRBJ1-4|-|-
CASSRGKGTEKLFF
TGTGCCAGCAGCAGGGGGAAGGGGACGGAAAAACTGTTTTTT
>TRBV11-2|TRBJ1-6|-|-
CASSLGTSSSYNSPLHF
TGTGCCAGCAGCTTAGGGACATCGAGCTCCTATAATTCACCCCTCCACTTT
>TRBV10-3|TRBJ1-1|TRBD1|-
CAISGRRQGASGNTEAFF
TGTGCCATCAGTGGCCGGAGACAGGGGGCTTCTGGGAACACTGAAGCTTTCTTT
>TRBV18|TRBJ1-1|-|-
CASSPPFGLGQMNTEAFF
TGTGCCAGCTCACCACCTTTCGGTTTAGGACAGATGAACACTGAAGCTTTCTTT
>TRBV27|TRBJ2-5|TRBD2|-
CASSHISGGETQYF
TGTGCCAGCAGCCATATTAGCGGGGGGGAGACCCAGTACTTC
>TRBV13|TRBJ1-6|-|-
CASSLGGTGRGNSPLHF
TGTGCCAGCAGCTTAGGGGGCACAGGGAGGGGTAATTCACCCCTCCACTTT
>TRBV5-1|TRBJ2-2|TRBD1|-
CASSPERTGANTGELFF
TGCGCCAGCAGCCCCGAAAGGACAGGGGCAAACACCGGGGAGCTGTTTTTT
>TRBV5-5|TRBJ2-7|TRBD2|-
CASSPAGGSFYEQYF
TGTGCCAGCAGCCCGGCGGGGGGTAGCTTTTACGAGCAGTACTTC
>TRBV4-1|TRBJ1-1|-|once
CASSQGSTVNTEAFF
TGCGCCAGCAGCCAAGGTAGCACGGTGAACACTGAAGCTTTCTTT
>TRBV27|TRBJ2-7|TRBD1|-
CASSSVTGAYEQYF
TGTGCCAGCAGTTCAGTGACAGGGGCCTACGAGCAGTACTTC
>TRBV3-1/TRBV3-2|TRBJ1-2|-|-
CASSHQTGTPYGYTF
TGTGCCAGCAGCCACCAAACTGGGACTCCCTATGGCTACACCTTC
>TRBV14|TRBJ1-3|-|-
CASSPSQGFAGNTIYF
TGTGCCAGCAGCCCCAGTCAGGGGTTTGCTGGAAACACCATATATTTT
>TRBV7-3|TRBJ1-2|-|-
CASSPGGSYGYTF
TGTGCCAGCAGCCCCGGGGGTAGCTATGGCTACACCTTC
>TRBV7-6|TRBJ2-3|-|-
CASAAVWSTDTQYF
TGTGCCAGCGCAGCGGTATGGAGCACAGATACGCAGTATTTT
>TRBV4-1|TRBJ1-4|-|-
CASSQDRGWLYEKLFF
TGCGCCAGCAGCCAAGATAGAGGGTGGCTGTATGAAAAACTGTTTTTT
>TRBV5-1|TRBJ2-3|-|-
CASSWDEQGPDTQYF
TGCGCCAGCAGCTGGGACGAACAGGGCCCAGATACGCAGTATTTT
>TRBV7-6|TRBJ1-1|-|-
CASSLGSYSGTRDTEAFF
TGTGCCAGCAGCTTAGGTTCCTACTCCGGGACAAGGGACACTGAAGCTTTCTTT
>TRBV7-2|TRBJ2-5|TRBD2|-
CASSTGLAAQETQYF
TGTGCCAGCAGCACGGGACTAGCGGCTCAAGAGACCCAGTACTTC
>TRBV27|TRBJ1-4|-|few
CASSPGRVTNEKLFF
TGTGCCAGCAGTCCAGGCAGGGTTACCAATGAAAAACTGTTTTTT
>TRBV5-1|TRBJ1-2|TRBD1|-
CASSQGQGVHGYTF
TGCGCCAGCAGCCAGGGACAGGGGGTCCATGGCTACACCTTC
>TRBV19|TRBJ1-1|-|-
CASSNGEAFF
TGTGCCAGTAGTAACGGTGAAGCTTTCTTT
>TRBV5-4|TRBJ2-7|TRBD1|-
CASSITGVGEQYF
TGTGCCAGCAGCATTACAGGGGTGGGGGAGCAGTACTTC
>TRBV6-1|TRBJ1-3|TRBD1|few
CASSKVRDSSGNTIYF
TGTGCCAGCAGTAAAGTCCGGGACAGCTCTGGAAACACCATATATTTT
>TRBV5-1|TRBJ2-2|-|-
CASSPTGVNTGELFF
TGCGCCAGCAGCCCGACAGGTGTGAACACCGGGGAGCTGTTTTTT
>TRBV11-2|TRBJ2-4|TRBD2|-
CASSLRAGELTWNIQYF
TGTGCCAGCAGCTTAAGAGCGGGGGAGCTAACGTGGAACATTCAGTACTTC
>TRBV5-4|TRBJ1-1|-|many
CASSPADSYDTEAFF
TGTGCCAGCAGCCCGGCGGACAGTTACGACACTGAAGCTTTCTTT
>TRBV4-3|TRBJ2-4|-|-
CASSQVGRGKNIQYF
TGCGCCAGCAGCCAAGTTGGGCGGGGCAAAAACATTCAGTACTTC
>TRBV4-2|TRBJ2-5|TRBD2|-
CASSQEAGGPETQYF
TGTGCCAGCAGCCAAGAAGCGGGGGGGCCAGAGACCCAGTACTTC
>TRBV7-9|TRBJ2-7|-|-
CASSLLLGGSYEQYF
TGTGCCAGCAGCTTATTGTTGGGGGGATCTTACGAGCAGTACTTC
>TRBV4-3|TRBJ1-2|-|-
CASSQADRTGAYGYTF
TGCGCCAGCAGCCAAGCTGACAGGACCGGGGCTTATGGCTACACCTTC
>TRBV15|TRBJ2-1|-|-
CATSRTPDSYNEQFF
TGTGCCACCAGCAGAACCCCGGACAGCTACAATGAGCAGTTCTTC
>TRBV15|TRBJ1-5|-|-
CATSREYGREGNQPQHF
TGTGCCACCAGCAGAGAGTACGGCAGGGAAGGAAATCAGCCCCAGCATTTT
>TRBV7-2|TRBJ1-1|-|-
CASSSRGGTEAFF
TGTGCCAGCAGCTCTCGGGGTGGCACTGAAGCTTTCTTT
>TRBV9|TRBJ1-2|-|few
CASSPGEGREGYTF
TGTGCCAGCAGCCCCGGGGAGGGCCGTGAGGGCTACACCTTC
>TRBV18|TRBJ2-7|-|-
CASSPQTYEQYF
TGTGCCAGCTCCCCCCAAACCTACGAGCAGTACTTC
>TRBV18|TRBJ2-7|TRBD1|-
CASSPGTGDYEQYF
TGTGCCAGCTCACCAGGGACAGGGGACTACGAGCAGTACTTC
>TRBV14|TRBJ1-4|TRBD1|-
CASSRGLDEKLFF
TGTGCCAGCTCCAGGGGGCTGGATGAAAAACTGTTTTTT